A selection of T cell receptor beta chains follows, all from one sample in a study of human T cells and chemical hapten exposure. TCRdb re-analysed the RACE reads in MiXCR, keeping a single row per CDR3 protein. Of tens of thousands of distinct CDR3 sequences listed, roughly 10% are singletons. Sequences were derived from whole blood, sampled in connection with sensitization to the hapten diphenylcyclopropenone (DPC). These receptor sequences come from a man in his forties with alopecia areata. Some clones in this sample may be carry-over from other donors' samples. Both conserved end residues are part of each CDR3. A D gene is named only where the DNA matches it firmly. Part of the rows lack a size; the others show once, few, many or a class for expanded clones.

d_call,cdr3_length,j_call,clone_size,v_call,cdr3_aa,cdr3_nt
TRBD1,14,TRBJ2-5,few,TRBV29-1,CSVEDRLRVETQYF,TGCAGCGTGGAGGACAGGCTCCGGGTAGAGACCCAGTACTTC
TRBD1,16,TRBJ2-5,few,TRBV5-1,CASSLGQGAIIETQYF,TGCGCCAGCAGCTTGGGACAGGGGGCTATTATCGAGACCCAGTACTTC
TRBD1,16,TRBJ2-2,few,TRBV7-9,CASSSRRGLNTGELFF,TGTGCCAGCAGCTCTCGCAGGGGGCTAAACACCGGGGAGCTGTTTTTT
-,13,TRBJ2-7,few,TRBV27,CATSTGQVYEQYF,TGTGCCACATCAACGGGGCAGGTCTACGAGCAGTACTTC
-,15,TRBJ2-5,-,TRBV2,CASSAGQQVYETQYF,TGTGCCAGCAGCGCCGGGCAACAAGTTTACGAGACCCAGTACTTC
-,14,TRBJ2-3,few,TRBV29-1,CSVAQGQAGDTQYF,TGCAGCGTTGCCCAAGGTCAAGCTGGCGATACGCAGTATTTT
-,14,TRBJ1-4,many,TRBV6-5,CASRGGATNEKLFF,TGTGCCAGCCGGGGCGGGGCAACTAATGAAAAACTGTTTTTT
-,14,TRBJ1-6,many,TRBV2,CASSPGAGNSPLHF,TGTGCCAGCAGTCCAGGGGCTGGGAATTCACCCCTCCACTTT
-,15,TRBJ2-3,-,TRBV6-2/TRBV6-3,CASSYHGASTDTQYF,TGTGCCAGCAGTTACCATGGGGCAAGCACAGATACGCAGTATTTT
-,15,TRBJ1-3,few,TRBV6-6,CASTPAGLAGNTIYF,TGTGCCAGCACTCCGGCCGGGCTTGCTGGAAACACCATATATTTT
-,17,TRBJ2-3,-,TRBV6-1,CASSEAKWGTYTDTQYF,TGTGCCAGCAGTGAAGCTAAGTGGGGGACATACACAGATACGCAGTATTTT
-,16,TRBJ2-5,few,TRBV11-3,CASSLGFRQGGETQYF,TGTGCCAGCAGCTTAGGTTTTCGGCAGGGAGGAGAGACCCAGTACTTC
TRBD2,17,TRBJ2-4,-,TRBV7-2,CASSSPLSSGSRYIQYF,TGTGCCAGCAGTTCACCCCTTTCTAGCGGGAGTAGGTACATTCAGTACTTC
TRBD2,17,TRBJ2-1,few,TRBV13,CASSLVSSGNSYNEQFF,TGTGCCAGCAGCTTAGTTTCTAGCGGGAACTCCTACAATGAGCAGTTCTTC